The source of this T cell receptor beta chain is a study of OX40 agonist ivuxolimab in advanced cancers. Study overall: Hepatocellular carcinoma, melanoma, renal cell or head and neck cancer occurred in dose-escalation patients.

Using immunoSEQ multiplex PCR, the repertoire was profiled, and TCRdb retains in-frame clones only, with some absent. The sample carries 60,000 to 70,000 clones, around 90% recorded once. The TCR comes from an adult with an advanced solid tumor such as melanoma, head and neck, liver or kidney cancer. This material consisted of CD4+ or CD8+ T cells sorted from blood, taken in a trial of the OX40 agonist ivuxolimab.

The CDR3, as DNA: TGCGCCAGCAGCGCAGGACAGCATATCTCCTACGAGCAGTACTTC. Translation: CASSAGQHISYEQYF. The chain combines TRBV5-1 with TRBJ2-7, with D possibly matching TRBD1 (6 bases). The CDR3 totals 15 residues. Germline V gene data show CDR1 as SGHRS and CDR2 as YFSETQ. Between the trimmed V and J ends, which lost 4 bases and 0 bases, there was a span of 14 bases.